Following are 27 T cell receptor beta chains from one sample sequenced in a study of T cell responses to AZD1222 COVID-19 vaccine. Using immunoSEQ multiplex PCR, the repertoire was profiled, and TCRdb retains in-frame clones only, with some absent. The sample lists fewer than 200,000 clones; 70% to 90% were seen once. This specimen was peripheral blood, taken 28 days after the second AZD1222 dose. The receptors come from an adult who received the AZD1222 COVID-19 vaccine.

The CDR3 spells CASSITGPREKLFF. The CDR3 nucleotides are TGTGCCAGTAGTATCACGGGGCCGAGAGAAAAACTGTTTTTT. The chain combines TRBV19 with TRBJ1-4; possible D gene TRBD1, 5 bases. The CDR3 loop spans 14 amino acids. V lost 3 bases and J 8 bases, leaving 13 bases between the germline ends. Germline-derived CDR1 and CDR2 are LNHDA and SQIVND (reference sequence).

This CDR3 is CAWGGGRTTGELFF. CDR3 nucleotides: TGTGCCTGGGGAGGGGGGAGAACCACCGGGGAGCTGTTTTTT. This rearrangement joins TRBV30 to TRBJ2-2; D tentatively fits TRBD1 or TRBD2 (6 bases each). Germline V gene data show CDR1 as GTSNPN and CDR2 as SVGIG (reference sequence). The CDR3 totals 14 residues. Trimming pared 5 bases from V and 4 bases from J, leaving 14 bases between.

V is TRBV19 and J is TRBJ1-2; 7 bases align to TRBD1. CDR1 is LNHDA and CDR2 is SQIVND in the germline V gene (reference sequence). The CDR3 consists of 18 residues. J gave up 5 bases and V 3 bases, and 18 bases lay outside the gene matches. The CDR3 region is CASSIGPGQLLNRYGYTF. CDR3 nucleotides: TGTGCCAGTAGTATCGGTCCGGGACAGCTACTAAATAGATATGGCTACACCTTC. Using reference TRBV19 and TRBJ1-2 for the parts outside the CDR3, the full variable domain is DGGITQSPKYLFRKEGQNVTLSCEQNLNHDAMYWYRQDPGQGLRLIYYSQIVNDFQKGDIAEGYSVSREKKESFPLTVTSAQKNPTAFYLCASSIGPGQLLNRYGYTFGSGTRLTVV.

The J gene is TRBJ2-7, the V gene TRBV6-5, with D tentatively TRBD1 (5 bases). The CDR3 has 15 amino acids. V was cut by 6 bases and J by 0 bases, with 15 bases left in between. Germline V gene lookup returns CDR1 MNHEY and CDR2 SVGAGI. The CDR3 sequence is CASRKDKALSYEQYF. CDR3 sequence (DNA): TGTGCCAGCAGGAAGGACAAGGCCCTCTCCTACGAGCAGTACTTC.

This sequence joins TRBV6-4 and TRBJ2-3, with D possibly TRBD2 on 5 matching bases. The CDR3 has 14 amino acids. V was trimmed by 7 bases and J by 3 bases, leaving 14 bases between them. The germline gives CDR1 MRHNA, CDR2 SNTAGT. CDR3 in DNA: TGTGCCAGCAAGGCGGGTTTATCGACAGATACGCAGTATTTT. Its translation is CASKAGLSTDTQYF.

The chain couples TRBV2 to TRBJ2-3; TRBD2 aligns across 16 bases. Germline loops: CDR1 SNHLY, CDR2 FYNNEI. V lost 6 bases to trimming and J lost 2 bases; unmatched junction nucleotides: 5. The CDR3 is 17 amino acids. The CDR3 sequence: CASRKGLAGGYTDTQYF. The CDR3, as DNA: TGTGCCAGCAGGAAGGGACTAGCGGGGGGGTACACAGATACGCAGTATTTT.

The chain couples TRBV5-1 to TRBJ2-5; 9 positions agree with TRBD1. The CDR3 loop spans 16 amino acids. The J segment lost 4 bases and the V segment lost 4 bases, leaving 11 bases of the junction unmatched. The germline gives CDR1 SGHRS, CDR2 YFSETQ. In DNA form, the CDR3 reads TGCGCCAGCAGCCGGGGACAGGGATTGCGGCGAGAGACCCAGTACTTC. Translation gives CASSRGQGLRRETQYF.

The chain links TRBV3-1 (or the pseudogene TRBV3-2) to TRBJ2-2; 10 bases match TRBD1. CDR3 length equals 15 residues. The germline gives CDR1 LGHDT, CDR2 YNNKEL (reference sequence). Trimming cost V 4 bases and J 4 bases; bases outside gene matches: 3. For the CDR3, the DNA is TGTGCCAGCAGCCGGACAGGGGGATCCACCGGGGAGCTGTTTTTT. It yields the protein CASSRTGGSTGELFF.

This chain joins TRBV5-4 and TRBJ1-2; TRBD1 matches 9 bases. The V segment lost 4 bases and the J segment 8 bases; nucleotides outside the gene matches: 12. The CDR3 runs to 15 residues. The germline CDR1 and CDR2 sequences are SGHNT and YYREEE (reference sequence). CDR3 sequence reads: CASSARDRDVGGYTF. CDR3 DNA sequence: TGTGCCAGCAGCGCCAGGGACAGGGACGTCGGGGGCTACACCTTC.

This sequence joins TRBV6-5 and TRBJ2-1; 8 nucleotides match TRBD2. This CDR3 comprises 14 residues. CDR1 is MNHEY and CDR2 is SVGAGI in the germline V gene. With 2 bases clipped from V and 6 bases from J, the junction kept 3 bases outside the gene matches. This chain's CDR3 is CASSYRTSPNEQFF. The CDR3 DNA follows: TGTGCCAGCAGTTACCGGACTAGCCCCAATGAGCAGTTCTTC.

The chain combines TRBV11-2 with TRBJ2-7; D gene unclear. This CDR3 region has 11 residues. CDR1 is SGHAT, CDR2 FQNNGV, per germline. The CDR3 here is CASGYSYEQYF. CDR3 coding DNA: TGTGCTAGTGGGTACTCCTACGAGCAGTACTTC.

The chain has TRBV24-1 and TRBJ2-1, with 9 nucleotides matching TRBD2. Unmatched junction bases numbered 3, after V lost 3 bases and J lost 1 base. CDR1 and CDR2 from the germline V gene are KGHDR and SFDVKD. CDR3 length: 16 amino acids. The CDR3 DNA follows: TGTGCCACCAGTGATCCAGCGGGGGGATCCTACAATGAGCAGTTCTTC. It yields the protein CATSDPAGGSYNEQFF.

The gene calls are TRBV30 and TRBJ2-3, with D perhaps matching TRBD2 (5 bases). This CDR3 is 15 amino acids long. Germline CDR1 and CDR2: GTSNPN and SVGIG (reference sequence). V was shortened by 1 base and J by 6 bases, with 17 bases between the two germline ends. The CDR3 sequence is CAWSALASGMDTQYF. CDR3 sequence (DNA): TGTGCCTGGAGTGCCCTAGCCTCCGGGATGGATACGCAGTATTTT.

The genes are TRBV9 and TRBJ2-5; TRBD2 might be the D (6 bases). CDR1 is SGDLS and CDR2 is YYNGEE in the germline V gene. There are 15 residues in the CDR3. V lost 4 bases and J 5 bases, leaving 18 bases between the germline ends. CDR3 region: CASSTGGGPGETQYF. The CDR3 nucleotides are TGTGCCAGCAGCACCGGCGGAGGGCCCGGGGAGACCCAGTACTTC.

The chain couples TRBV29-1 to TRBJ2-5, with 12 bases identical to TRBD1. V shed 4 bases, J shed 1 base, and the junction held 4 bases outside the gene matches. Germline V gene sequence: CDR1 SQVTM, CDR2 ANQGSEA. The CDR3 is 15 amino acids. The CDR3: CSVVGTGGFQETQYF. CDR3 coding DNA: TGCAGCGTTGTAGGGACAGGGGGCTTCCAAGAGACCCAGTACTTC.

J is TRBJ2-7 and V is TRBV5-1; the match to TRBD1 covers 8 bases. Per the germline V gene, CDR1 is SGHRS and CDR2 is YFSETQ. The ends lost 0 bases at V and 2 bases at J; junction bases unmatched: 4. CDR3 length: 15 amino acids. The CDR3 loop is CASSLEHRGTYEQYF. As DNA, the CDR3 is TGCGCCAGCAGCTTGGAACACAGGGGGACCTACGAGCAGTACTTC. Full variable domain (remainder filled in from reference TRBV5-1 and TRBJ2-7): KAGVTQTPRYLIKTRGQQVTLSCSPISGHRSVSWYQQTPGQGLQFLFEYFSETQRNKGNFPGRFSGRQFSNSRSEMNVSTLELGDSALYLCASSLEHRGTYEQYFGPGTRLTVT.

This chain joins TRBV18 and TRBJ2-1, with a possible D match to TRBD1 (6 bases). From germline, CDR1 is KGHSH and CDR2 LQKENI. The length of the CDR3 is 15 residues. Trimming cost V 3 bases and J 10 bases, with 19 bases left between them. This CDR3 reads CASSPGRGHNEEQFF. The CDR3 coding sequence is TGTGCCAGCTCACCGGGCAGGGGCCACAATGAGGAGCAGTTCTTC.

The chain carries TRBV7-2 and TRBJ1-3; 8 bases are a match to TRBD1. The CDR3 consists of 14 residues. Germline trimming cut 3 bases from V and 7 bases from J; bases unmatched to any gene: 5. The germline CDR1 and CDR2 sequences are SGHTA and FQGNSA. This CDR3 reads CASSFLDRANTIYF. The CDR3 DNA follows: TGTGCCAGCAGCTTTCTGGACAGGGCGAACACCATATATTTT.

This sequence joins TRBV7-8 and TRBJ1-1; no clear D gene. The CDR3 consists of 13 residues. V lost 5 bases, J lost 7 bases, and 14 bases lay in between. From germline, CDR1 is SGHVS and CDR2 FQNEAQ. The CDR3 coding sequence is TGTGCCAGCAGCACCACAGCCAGATATGAAGCTTTCTTT. Protein sequence: CASSTTARYEAFF.

This clone was recorded a few times. Other DNA sequences in this specimen translate into the identical CDR3. The chain couples TRBV18 to TRBJ2-5; possible D gene TRBD2, 5 bases. Germline lookup yields CDR1 KGHSH and CDR2 LQKENI. Trimming cost V 2 bases and J 4 bases, with 8 bases left between them. The CDR3 sequence is 13 residues long. Here the CDR3 DNA reads TGTGCCAGCTCACCATTGGGGAGAGAGACCCAGTACTTC. It encodes CASSPLGRETQYF.

The chain links TRBV25-1 to TRBJ1-6, with D unresolved. Deletions cut 4 bases from V and 4 bases from J, with 5 bases between. The CDR3 runs 13 residues. CDR1 is MGHDK, CDR2 SYGVNS, per germline. The DNA for the CDR3 is TGTGCCAGCAGTGGACGGTATAATTCACCCCTCCACTTT. Translated, it gives CASSGRYNSPLHF.

The chain has TRBV5-1 and TRBJ1-5, with 9 nucleotides matching TRBD1. Trimming at V came to 0 bases and at J to 12 bases, leaving 4 bases not matched to a gene. CDR1 and CDR2 (germline): SGHRS, YFSETQ. This CDR3 has 13 residues. The CDR3 bases are TGCGCCAGCAGCTTGGTAGGACAGGGGTTCCAGCATTTT. Translated, it gives CASSLVGQGFQHF.

The rearrangement joins TRBV15 to TRBJ1-1; weak D call: TRBD1 (5 bases). V lost 0 bases and J 4 bases, leaving 15 bases between the germline ends. The CDR3 extends over 16 amino acids. In germline, CDR1 is LNHNV, CDR2 YYDKDF (reference sequence). The CDR3 sequence is CATSRDLGDSGTEAFF. The DNA of the CDR3 is TGTGCCACCAGCAGAGACTTGGGGGACTCGGGCACTGAAGCTTTCTTT.

This clone occurred once. V and J are TRBV30 and TRBJ1-5; TRBD1 aligns across 7 bases. This CDR3 contains 13 residues. Trimming removed 4 bases from V and 4 bases from J; junction bases left unmatched: 4. Looked up from germline, CDR1 is GTSNPN and CDR2 is SVGIG (reference sequence). CDR3 sequence (DNA): TGTGCCTGGACTCCAGGGGGGAATCAGCCCCAGCATTTT. It yields the protein CAWTPGGNQPQHF.

The chain has TRBV4-3 and TRBJ1-2; D not certain. The V gene lost 0 bases and the J gene lost 8 bases, with 13 bases spanning the gap. The CDR3 spans 14 residues. CDR1 is LGHNA, CDR2 YSLEER, per germline. The CDR3 bases are TGCGCCAGCAGCCAAGAAGTCTGGGTGTGCGGCTACACCTTC. This encodes CASSQEVWVCGYTF.

The genes are TRBV11-2 and TRBJ2-5, with 9 nucleotides matching TRBD1. Germline-derived CDR1 and CDR2 are SGHAT and FQNNGV. V gave up 5 bases and J gave up 5 bases; unmatched junction bases: 6. The CDR3 covers 14 residues. Here the CDR3 reads CASSITGGKETQYF. The CDR3 DNA reads TGTGCCAGCAGCATAACAGGGGGCAAGGAGACCCAGTACTTC.

The chain has TRBV19 and TRBJ2-6; D perhaps matches TRBD1 (5 bases). The CDR3 totals 15 residues. Trimming removed 6 bases at V and 1 base at J, with 10 bases between. Germline V gives CDR1 LNHDA, CDR2 SQIVND (reference sequence). CDR3 loop: CASRGRGSGANVLTF. Written as DNA, the CDR3 is TGTGCCAGTAGGGGAAGGGGATCTGGGGCCAACGTCCTGACTTTC.